These 22 T cell receptor beta chains came from one sample sequenced in a study of blood T cell repertoires in COVID-19. Some clones are missing from TCRdb's copy, which holds only in-frame ones; the method was immunoSEQ multiplex PCR. Of 250,000 to 350,000 clones in the sample, around 90% were seen once. The specimen was PBMCs or T cells enriched from blood (not recorded which). The receptors were gathered from a woman in her twenties or thirties who had recovered from COVID-19.

V usage is TRBV29-1 and J usage is TRBJ2-2, with a possible D match to TRBD1 (6 bases). Trimming pared 3 bases from V and 4 bases from J, leaving 9 bases between. CDR1 is SQVTM, CDR2 ANQGSEA, per germline. CDR3 length equals 13 residues. The CDR3 region is CSVDRGSTGELFF. The CDR3, as DNA: TGCAGCGTTGACAGGGGCTCCACCGGGGAGCTGTTTTTT.

The chain combines TRBV6-4 with TRBJ2-1; possibly TRBD1 for D (5 bases). This CDR3 has 15 amino acids. In germline, CDR1 is MRHNA, CDR2 SNTAGT. V was trimmed by 6 bases and J by 4 bases, leaving 16 bases between them. CDR3 DNA sequence: TGTGCCAGCAGCCCTGACAGACTTTCTTACAATGAGCAGTTCTTC. This sequence encodes CASSPDRLSYNEQFF.

The CDR3 here is CASSEPGTGVFSNQPQHF. CDR3 DNA sequence: TGTGCCAGCTCAGAACCCGGGACAGGGGTCTTTAGCAATCAGCCCCAGCATTTT. The chain combines TRBV18 with TRBJ1-5, with 10 bases that match TRBD1. V lost 5 bases and J lost 0; bases outside the gene matches: 10. The CDR3 runs 18 residues. In germline, CDR1 is KGHSH, CDR2 LQKENI.

The chain carries TRBV5-1 and TRBJ1-5; D may be TRBD1 (5 bases). From germline, CDR1 is SGHRS and CDR2 YFSETQ. The CDR3 runs to 13 residues. V dropped 4 bases and J dropped 8 bases, with 13 bases sitting between them. The CDR3 reads CASSTDQGEPQHF. The CDR3 DNA reads TGCGCCAGCAGCACGGATCAGGGCGAGCCCCAGCATTTT.

The rearrangement uses TRBV11-2 and TRBJ2-7, with 8 bases that match TRBD1. J lost 5 bases, V lost 5 bases, and 14 bases had no gene match. Looked up from germline, CDR1 is SGHAT and CDR2 is FQNNGV. The CDR3 contains 16 residues. As DNA, the CDR3 is TGTGCCAGCAGCCCAACCCCCAGGGGGCGCGGGAACGAGCAGTACTTC. Residues: CASSPTPRGRGNEQYF.

The chain recombines TRBV30 with TRBJ1-4, with a tentative D call TRBD1 (5 bases). Germline values: CDR1 GTSNPN, CDR2 SVGIG (reference sequence). The CDR3 loop spans 15 amino acids. V was pared by 2 bases and J by 3 bases, with 13 bases between. CDR3 coding DNA: TGTGCCTGGAGTCGACGACAGAGCTCTAATGAAAAACTGTTTTTT. This translates into CAWSRRQSSNEKLFF.

V and J are TRBV5-1 and TRBJ2-5; a weak D match, TRBD1 (6 bases). Germline lookup yields CDR1 SGHRS and CDR2 YFSETQ. The CDR3 sequence is 13 residues long. Trimming left V 4 bases short and J 5 bases short, with 12 bases between. CDR3 DNA sequence: TGCGCCAGCAGCCCAGGGGTAGCGGAGACCCAGTACTTC. Amino acids: CASSPGVAETQYF. Combining the CDR3 with reference TRBV5-1 and TRBJ2-5 gives the whole variable domain KAGVTQTPRYLIKTRGQQVTLSCSPISGHRSVSWYQQTPGQGLQFLFEYFSETQRNKGNFPGRFSGRQFSNSRSEMNVSTLELGDSALYLCASSPGVAETQYFGPGTRLLVL.

This rearrangement joins TRBV24-1 to TRBJ1-1; 11 bases are a match to TRBD1. The CDR3 consists of 17 residues. Germline lookup yields CDR1 KGHDR and CDR2 SFDVKD. Losses at the gene ends were 5 bases for V and 3 bases for J; bases not matched to a gene: 10. In DNA form, the CDR3 reads TGTGCCACCAGTGCGGACAGGGGGCGAGGTGAGGACACTGAAGCTTTCTTT. This translates into CATSADRGRGEDTEAFF.

The chain couples TRBV11-2 to TRBJ1-2; 10 bases are shared with TRBD1. The ends lost 5 bases at V and 5 bases at J; junction bases unmatched: 8. The CDR3 is 15 amino acids. CDR1 and CDR2 (germline): SGHAT, FQNNGV. The DNA of the CDR3 is TGTGCCAGCAGCATCGGACAGGGGGTAAATTATGGCTACACCTTC. Amino acid sequence: CASSIGQGVNYGYTF.

The rearrangement uses TRBV11-2 and TRBJ1-2; D perhaps matches TRBD1 (5 bases). V was trimmed by 5 bases and J by 6 bases, leaving 16 bases between them. Germline CDR1 SGHAT, CDR2 FQNNGV. The CDR3 covers 14 residues. The CDR3 DNA reads TGTGCCAGCAGCGCGCTCAGGGACTCCCATGGCTACACCTTC. Its translation: CASSALRDSHGYTF. The full variable domain, completed using reference TRBV11-2 and TRBJ1-2, is EAGVAQSPRYKIIEKRQSVAFWCNPISGHATLYWYQQILGQGPKLLIQFQNNGVVDDSQLPKDRFSAERLKGVDSTLKIQPAKLEDSAVYLCASSALRDSHGYTFGSGTRLTVV.

The rearrangement uses TRBV7-3 and TRBJ1-1; 8 nucleotides match TRBD1. The junction had 3 bases not matched to a gene; V was cut back by 8 bases and J by 1 base. CDR3 length: 13 residues. In germline, CDR1 is SGHTA, CDR2 FQGTGA. CDR3 DNA sequence: TGTGCCAGCCGACAGGGGCCGAACACTGAAGCTTTCTTT. Residues: CASRQGPNTEAFF.

This clone has a handful of counts. The genes are TRBV9 and TRBJ2-7; the D gene is possibly TRBD1 (6 bases). The CDR3 covers 14 residues. Germline assignment: CDR1 SGDLS and CDR2 YYNGEE. V was pared by 4 bases and J by 0 bases, with 11 bases between. This chain's CDR3 is CASSITGNSYEQYF. CDR3 DNA sequence: TGTGCCAGCAGCATCACAGGGAACTCCTACGAGCAGTACTTC.

This chain connects TRBV6-1 to TRBJ1-2; D is unresolved. Trimming shortened V by 2 bases and J by 0 bases, and 13 bases separated the two germline ends. This CDR3 comprises 16 residues. Germline CDR1 reads MNHNS; CDR2 reads SASEGT. Here the CDR3 reads CASSEMKIRANYGYTF. The CDR3, as DNA: TGTGCCAGCAGTGAAATGAAGATTCGAGCTAACTATGGCTACACCTTC.

The J gene is TRBJ1-1, the V gene TRBV6-5, with 7 bases fitting TRBD1. CDR3 size: 14 residues. Germline trimming cut 5 bases from V and 3 bases from J; bases unmatched to any gene: 6. From germline, CDR1 is MNHEY and CDR2 SVGAGI. CDR3 DNA sequence: TGTGCCAGCAGTCGACAGGGACGGGACACTGAAGCTTTCTTT. Its protein product is CASSRQGRDTEAFF.

The table lists this clone with a count of one. The rearrangement links TRBV10-3 to TRBJ2-1; 10 bases agree with TRBD1. Germline CDR1 ENHRY, CDR2 SYGVKD. This CDR3 is 15 amino acids long. V shed 10 bases, J shed 1 base, and the junction held 7 bases outside the gene matches. CDR3 region: CATTGTGESYNEQFF. CDR3 coding DNA: TGTGCCACAACCGGGACAGGGGAATCCTACAATGAGCAGTTCTTC.

The rearrangement uses TRBV5-8 and TRBJ1-1; 7 bases fit TRBD1. V gave up 4 bases and J gave up 0 bases; unmatched junction bases: 3. Germline V gene sequence: CDR1 SGHTS, CDR2 YDEGEE. This CDR3 is 14 amino acids long. The CDR3 protein is CASSLTGMNTEAFF. The CDR3 DNA follows: TGTGCCAGCAGCCTGACAGGGATGAACACTGAAGCTTTCTTT.

J is TRBJ1-5 and V is TRBV19, with 8 bases fitting TRBD1. CDR1 and CDR2 from the germline V gene are LNHDA and SQIVND (reference sequence). The CDR3 loop spans 15 amino acids. The trim removed 3 bases at V and 4 bases at J, leaving 5 bases unmatched. CDR3 DNA: TGTGCCAGTAGTATCCAGGGGGCCGGGAATCAGCCCCAGCATTTT. This sequence encodes CASSIQGAGNQPQHF.

The rearrangement links TRBV7-3 to TRBJ2-1, with D maybe TRBD2 (6 bases). This CDR3 contains 16 residues. Germline-derived CDR1 and CDR2 are SGHTA and FQGTGA. The V end was cut by 2 bases, the J end by 0 bases, with 11 bases between. CDR3 sequence: CASSLLLGSSYNEQFF. The CDR3 bases are TGTGCCAGCAGCTTACTTCTCGGGAGCTCCTACAATGAGCAGTTCTTC.

The J gene is TRBJ2-3, the V gene TRBV15; 8 bases fit TRBD2. Per the germline V gene, CDR1 is LNHNV and CDR2 is YYDKDF (reference sequence). J lost 6 bases, V lost 2 bases, and 13 bases had no gene match. This CDR3 has 17 amino acids. The CDR3 loop reads CATSRLTRGREADTQYF. Here the CDR3 DNA reads TGTGCCACCAGCAGACTAACCCGGGGGCGGGAGGCGGATACGCAGTATTTT.

The V gene is TRBV19, the J gene TRBJ2-2, with a tentative D call TRBD2 (7 bases). This CDR3 is 15 amino acids long. Trimming cost V 2 bases and J 6 bases, with 13 bases left between them. Germline V gives CDR1 LNHDA, CDR2 SQIVND (reference sequence). CDR3 DNA: TGTGCCAGTAGTATAATTGGGGGGGCGCCCGGGGAGCTGTTTTTT. It specifies CASSIIGGAPGELFF.

V gene TRBV28 combines with J gene TRBJ2-1; TRBD2 matches 7 bases. The length of the CDR3 is 13 residues. Trimming removed 2 bases from V and 9 bases from J; junction bases left unmatched: 4. Germline CDR1 and CDR2: MDHEN and SYDVKM. This CDR3 is CASSLRTSREQFF. CDR3 bases: TGTGCCAGCAGTTTAAGGACTAGTCGTGAGCAGTTCTTC.

The V call is TRBV28, the J call TRBJ2-7; possible D gene TRBD2, 6 bases. The germline CDR1 and CDR2 sequences are MDHEN and SYDVKM. The V end was cut by 1 base, the J end by 3 bases, with 13 bases between. The CDR3 extends over 15 amino acids. Here the CDR3 DNA reads TGTGCCAGCAGTTTATTTGCGGGGTCAGGCTACGAGCAGTACTTC. Its translation is CASSLFAGSGYEQYF.